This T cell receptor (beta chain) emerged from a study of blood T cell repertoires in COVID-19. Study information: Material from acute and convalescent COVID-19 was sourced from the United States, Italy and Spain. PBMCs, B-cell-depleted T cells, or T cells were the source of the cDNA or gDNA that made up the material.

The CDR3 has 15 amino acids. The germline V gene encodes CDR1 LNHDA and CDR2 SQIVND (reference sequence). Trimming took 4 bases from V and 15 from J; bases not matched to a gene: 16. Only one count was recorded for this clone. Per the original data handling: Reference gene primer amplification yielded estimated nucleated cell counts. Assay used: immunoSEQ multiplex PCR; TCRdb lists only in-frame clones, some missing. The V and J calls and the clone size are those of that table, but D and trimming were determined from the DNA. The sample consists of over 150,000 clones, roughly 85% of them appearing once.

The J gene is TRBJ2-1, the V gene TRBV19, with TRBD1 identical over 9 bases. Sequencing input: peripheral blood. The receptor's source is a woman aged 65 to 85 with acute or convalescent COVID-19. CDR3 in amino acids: CASSSEGGTGSSRFF. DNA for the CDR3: TGTGCCAGTAGTAGCGAGGGCGGGACAGGGTCATCGCGGTTCTTC.